This TCR beta chain was profiled in a study of CD8 T cells in ankylosing spondylitis. General study points: A TCR beta motif of 7 to 9 highly homologous variants seemed to mark ankylosing spondylitis blood.

TCRdb re-derived calls from the 5' RACE reads in MiXCR, one entry per CDR3 protein. The sample includes just over 350,000 distinct CDR3 sequences, more than 20% of them seen just once. A remark on this clonotype: Its target is not known.

The CDR3 is 15 amino acids. Germline values: CDR1 LNHNV, CDR2 YYDKDF (reference sequence). With 4 bases removed from V and 2 bases from J, the gap between germline ends came to 13 bases. This sequence joins TRBV15 and TRBJ2-3, with D unclear. Sequences were obtained from blood, either unsorted or a sorted T cell fraction (not recorded which). The source is a male donor with ankylosing spondylitis or in good health (not recorded which). This chain's CDR3 is CATSMRRLFTDTQYF. DNA for the CDR3: TGTGCCACCAGCATGCGGCGCCTCTTCACAGATACGCAGTATTTT.